A single sample is the source of the 27 T cell receptor beta chains below, sequenced in a study of cytomegalovirus exposure and HLA in healthy donors. PCR amplification relied on 60 Vbeta primers (plus 13 Jbeta primers). The protocol was immunoSEQ multiplex PCR, while the TCRdb copy is restricted to in-frame clones and leaves out a portion. The table has over 85,000 clones, 70% to 80% seen once. Sequences were obtained from PBMCs. The receptors were sampled from a female donor in good health and CMV-seronegative.

V usage is TRBV29-1 and J usage is TRBJ2-7, with 7 positions matching TRBD1. Germline V gene data show CDR1 as SQVTM and CDR2 as ANQGSEA. The ends lost 1 base at V and 0 bases at J; junction bases unmatched: 9. This CDR3 comprises 16 residues. CDR3 DNA: TGCAGCGTTGAAGTTGAGGACAGGAGGAGCTCCTACGAGCAGTACTTC. Protein: CSVEVEDRRSSYEQYF.

The chain recombines TRBV9 with TRBJ1-3; TRBD1 agrees at 7 bases. Germline loops: CDR1 SGDLS, CDR2 YYNGEE. The junction had 5 bases not matched to a gene; V was cut back by 2 bases and J by 0 bases. This CDR3 has 16 residues. Written as DNA, the CDR3 is TGTGCCAGCAGCGTCCACCAGGGGGACTCTGGAAACACCATATATTTT. This encodes CASSVHQGDSGNTIYF.

The chain combines TRBV15 with TRBJ2-5; D is perhaps TRBD2 (7 bases). This CDR3 is 15 amino acids long. The V end lost 1 base, the J end lost 3 bases, and 12 bases lay between the germline ends. The germline V gene encodes CDR1 LNHNV and CDR2 YYDKDF (reference sequence). CDR3 sequence reads: CATSRARGGEETQYF. In DNA form, the CDR3 reads TGTGCCACCAGCAGAGCACGAGGGGGGGAAGAGACCCAGTACTTC.

The genes are TRBV4-1 and TRBJ2-7; possibly TRBD2 for D (5 bases). CDR1 is MGHRA and CDR2 is YSYEKL in the germline V gene. The CDR3 runs 15 residues. V lost 4 bases, J lost 5 bases, and 18 bases lay in between. The CDR3 sequence: CASSPSLIGGNEQYF. DNA of the CDR3: TGCGCCAGCAGCCCCTCTTTGATAGGAGGAAACGAGCAGTACTTC.

V is TRBV12-5 and J is TRBJ2-5; D remains unclear. The CDR3 consists of 15 residues. V lost 7 bases and J lost 5, with 20 bases in between. In germline, CDR1 is LGHNT, CDR2 FRNRAP. DNA of the CDR3: TGTGCTAGTGCCCCCTCAGGTGGATACTGGGAGACCCAGTACTTC. Residues: CASAPSGGYWETQYF.

The chain recombines TRBV6-1 with TRBJ1-6; D is perhaps TRBD1 (5 bases). Germline V gives CDR1 MNHNS, CDR2 SASEGT. CDR3 length: 14 residues. V was cut by 6 bases and J by 7 bases, with 13 bases left in between. The CDR3 loop is CASSLRETNSPLHF. The CDR3 DNA reads as TGTGCCAGCAGCCTCAGGGAAACGAATTCACCCCTCCACTTT.

This clone was counted only a few times. This sequence joins TRBV5-4 and TRBJ2-5; the match to TRBD2 covers 8 bases. The J call may be mistaken, given a closer DNA end match to TRBJ2-7. The CDR3 spans 15 residues. The germline V gene encodes CDR1 SGHNT and CDR2 YYREEE (reference sequence). The CDR3 coding sequence is TGTGCCAGCAGCCTACCGGGACTAGGGTCTTACGAGCAGTACTTC. Translated, it gives CASSLPGLGSYEQYF.

In this sample, this clone turned up a few times. This rearrangement joins TRBV5-4 to TRBJ2-7, with TRBD1 matching 7 bases. Germline assignment: CDR1 SGHNT and CDR2 YYREEE (reference sequence). V trimming: 4 bases; J trimming: 3 bases; junction bases outside the gene matches: 7. The CDR3 runs to 14 residues. CDR3 region: CASSLDWDSYEQYF. The CDR3 DNA reads TGTGCCAGCAGCCTCGACTGGGACAGCTACGAGCAGTACTTC.

This clone appeared a single time. This sequence joins TRBV19 and TRBJ2-5, with 8 nucleotides matching TRBD1. J gave up 3 bases and V 5 bases, and 14 bases lay outside the gene matches. The CDR3 totals 17 residues. CDR1 LNHDA and CDR2 SQIVND come from the germline V gene (reference sequence). The CDR3 protein is CASSYPSAGGWEETQYF. In DNA, the CDR3 is TGTGCCAGTAGTTACCCCTCGGCAGGGGGCTGGGAAGAGACCCAGTACTTC.

The CDR3 sequence is CAWTGTSGGRPPYEQYF. The CDR3 DNA follows: TGTGCCTGGACAGGGACTAGCGGGGGACGGCCGCCCTACGAGCAGTACTTC. This sequence joins TRBV30 and TRBJ2-7; 14 bases fit TRBD2. The CDR3 covers 17 residues. Germline CDR1 reads GTSNPN; CDR2 reads SVGIG (reference sequence). V trimming: 4 bases; J trimming: 2 bases; junction bases outside the gene matches: 10.

The chain is built from TRBV9 and TRBJ1-2, with a weak D call TRBD1 (5 bases). There are 14 residues in the CDR3. Trimming removed 3 bases at V and 2 bases at J, with 11 bases between. Germline V CDR1 and CDR2: SGDLS, YYNGEE. For the CDR3, the DNA is TGTGCCAGCAGCGCTCAGGGCCGAAACTATGGCTACACCTTC. Amino acid sequence: CASSAQGRNYGYTF.

CDR3 coding DNA: TGTGCCATCAGTGAGTCTACGGCTAGCGGGAGTTCCTACGAGCAGTACTTC. Its protein is CAISESTASGSSYEQYF. The rearrangement uses TRBV10-3 and TRBJ2-7; 10 nucleotides match TRBD2. Germline V CDR1 and CDR2: ENHRY, SYGVKD. The length of the CDR3 is 17 residues. Trimming took 0 bases from V and 1 from J; bases not matched to a gene: 6.

This clone has a handful of counts. The chain couples TRBV18 to TRBJ2-1; D is unresolved. There are 13 residues in the CDR3. In germline, CDR1 is KGHSH, CDR2 LQKENI. Trimming stripped 5 bases from V and 5 bases from J, with 10 bases between. The CDR3 is CASSSLENNEQFF. The CDR3 DNA reads as TGTGCCAGCTCAAGTCTAGAAAACAATGAGCAGTTCTTC.

This clone was seen more than once but under ten times. The J gene is TRBJ2-7, the V gene TRBV4-1; a weak D match, TRBD1 (6 bases). Trimming shortened V by 1 base and J by 5 bases, and 24 bases separated the two germline ends. Looked up from germline, CDR1 is MGHRA and CDR2 is YSYEKL. The CDR3 is made up of 18 amino acids. The CDR3 is CASSQAISVGTRLHEQYF. DNA for the CDR3: TGCGCCAGCAGCCAAGCTATTTCGGTCGGGACAAGGTTGCACGAGCAGTACTTC.

The gene calls are TRBV7-9 and TRBJ1-5; no reliable D call. The CDR3 consists of 16 residues. Trimming took off 5 bases at V and 2 bases at J, with 16 bases between the two ends. From germline, CDR1 is SEHNR and CDR2 FQNEAQ (reference sequence). CDR3 bases: TGTGCCAGCAGCGACGGATCTCCTCGGGGCAATCAGCCCCAGCATTTT. Residues: CASSDGSPRGNQPQHF. Variable domain in full (rest from reference TRBV7-9 and TRBJ1-5): DTGVSQNPRHKITKRGQNVTFRCDPISEHNRLYWYRQTLGQGPEFLTYFQNEAQLEKSRLLSDRFSAERPKGSFSTLEIQRTEQGDSAMYLCASSDGSPRGNQPQHFGDGTRLSIL.

This chain uses TRBV14 with TRBJ2-4, with 7 nucleotides matching TRBD1. The CDR3 loop spans 16 amino acids. CDR1 and CDR2 from the germline V gene are SGHDN and FVKESK. V shed 4 bases and J 1 base; nucleotides not matched to a gene: 7. The CDR3 nucleotides are TGTGCCAGCAGCCGCCACCAGGGGGTTGCCAAAAACATTCAGTACTTC. Residues: CASSRHQGVAKNIQYF.

This clone has only one observation. The chain is built from TRBV5-1 and TRBJ1-2; TRBD1 matches 7 bases. Germline V CDR1 and CDR2: SGHRS, YFSETQ. CDR3 size: 16 residues. V was clipped by 3 bases and J by 6 bases; unmatched bases: 14. CDR3 residues: CASSYISGQTGNGYTF. The CDR3 DNA reads TGCGCCAGCAGCTATATTTCGGGACAGACAGGGAATGGCTACACCTTC.

The chain combines TRBV29-1 with TRBJ2-3, with TRBD2 matching 7 bases. V gave up 8 bases and J gave up 0 bases; unmatched junction bases: 11. CDR1 and CDR2 (germline): SQVTM, ANQGSEA. This CDR3 region has 15 residues. CDR3 DNA sequence: TGCAGCTCGGCCCGGCGGGAGACTAGCACAGATACGCAGTATTTT. The encoded protein is CSSARRETSTDTQYF.

CDR3: CASSPQQGRETQYF. The CDR3 nucleotides read TGTGCCAGCTCACCCCAACAGGGACGGGAGACCCAGTACTTC. The chain links TRBV18 to TRBJ2-5; D might be TRBD1 (6 bases). CDR3 length: 14 amino acids. The V and J ends lost 3 bases and 5 bases respectively, with 13 bases between them. The germline V gene has CDR1 KGHSH and CDR2 LQKENI. The full variable domain, its missing parts supplied by reference TRBV18 and TRBJ2-5, is NAGVMQNPRHLVRRRGQEARLRCSPMKGHSHVYWYRQLPEEGLKFMVYLQKENIIDESGMPKERFSAEFPKEGPSILRIQQVVRGDSAAYFCASSPQQGRETQYFGPGTRLLVL.

This chain connects TRBV21-1 to TRBJ2-5; TRBD2, as called in the table, went unchecked against the DNA. TRBV21-1 is reported as a pseudogene. This CDR3 contains 13 residues. The CDR3 nucleotides are TGTGCCAGCCCGGGAGGGTCAGCTTGGACCCAGTACTTC. Translation: CASPGGSAWTQYF.

The V gene is TRBV9, the J gene TRBJ2-3; 13 bases are a match to TRBD2. Trimming cost V 3 bases and J 4 bases; bases outside gene matches: 5. The CDR3 consists of 16 residues. Germline values: CDR1 SGDLS, CDR2 YYNGEE. CDR3 protein: CASSGRLAGGPDTQYF. The CDR3 nucleotides read TGTGCCAGCAGCGGACGACTAGCGGGAGGTCCAGATACGCAGTATTTT.

About this clone: Different DNA sequences within this sample yield the same CDR3. The chain employs TRBV11-2 and TRBJ2-7, with 7 positions matching TRBD1. V was pared by 6 bases and J by 2 bases, with 7 bases of the junction left unmatched. Germline V lookup: CDR1 SGHAT, CDR2 FQNNGV. The CDR3 is made up of 14 amino acids. CDR3 sequence: CASSPGTATYEQYF. The CDR3 DNA sequence: TGTGCCAGCAGTCCCGGGACAGCTACCTACGAGCAGTACTTC.

This chain joins TRBV29-1 and TRBJ2-3; D not certain. The V and J ends lost 7 bases and 0 bases respectively, with 17 bases between them. The CDR3 contains 15 residues. Germline values: CDR1 SQVTM, CDR2 ANQGSEA. The CDR3, as DNA: TGCAGCGGAAAAGAGTCCTTTGCTAGCACAGATACGCAGTATTTT. Protein: CSGKESFASTDTQYF.

The chain links TRBV28 to TRBJ1-5, with D uncertain. V was trimmed by 6 bases and J by 5 bases, leaving 8 bases between them. The V gene's germline CDR1 is MDHEN and CDR2 SYDVKM. The CDR3 runs to 12 residues. The CDR3 nucleotides read TGTGCCAGCAGCTCTAACCATCAGCCCCAGCATTTT. Amino acid sequence: CASSSNHQPQHF. Supplemented by reference TRBV28 and TRBJ1-5, the full variable domain reads DVKVTQSSRYLVKRTGEKVFLECVQDMDHENMFWYRQDPGLGLRLIYFSYDVKMKEKGDIPEGYSVSREKKERFSLILESASTNQTSMYLCASSSNHQPQHFGDGTRLSIL.

This sequence joins TRBV4-1 and TRBJ2-7, with 10 bases that match TRBD2. The J segment lost 5 bases and the V segment lost 4 bases, leaving 11 bases of the junction unmatched. Germline V gene lookup returns CDR1 MGHRA and CDR2 YSYEKL. CDR3 length: 16 amino acids. CDR3 sequence reads: CASSRMGLAGENEQYF. Written as DNA, the CDR3 is TGCGCCAGCAGCCGGATGGGTCTAGCGGGAGAAAACGAGCAGTACTTC.

The genes are TRBV5-1 and TRBJ2-1; 8 nucleotides line up with TRBD1. The V and J ends lost 2 bases and 4 bases, in that order; junction bases with no gene match: 5. The CDR3 totals 15 residues. CDR1 is SGHRS, CDR2 YFSETQ, per germline. DNA of the CDR3: TGCGCCAGCAGCTTCGGGGACAGGCAATACAATGAGCAGTTCTTC. Amino acid sequence: CASSFGDRQYNEQFF.

The chain joins TRBV5-1 to TRBJ2-5; 10 nucleotides agree with TRBD2. CDR1 SGHRS and CDR2 YFSETQ come from the germline V gene. With 4 bases clipped from V and 4 bases from J, the junction kept 10 bases outside the gene matches. This CDR3 is built from 16 residues. CDR3 residues: CASSARPSGGGETQYF. CDR3 sequence (DNA): TGCGCCAGCAGCGCACGCCCTAGCGGGGGAGGAGAGACCCAGTACTTC.